This TCR beta chain was recovered during a study of blood T cell repertoires in COVID-19. About the study: Sources were T cells, B-cell-depleted T cells, or PBMCs; the material itself was cDNA or gDNA.

Per the original data handling: Reference gene primer amplification gave estimated nucleated cell counts. Data came from immunoSEQ multiplex PCR; TCRdb stores just in-frame clones and leaves some out. That table gives V, J and clone size, and the DNA gave D and trimming. Seen here are 140,000 or so clones, 65% to 85% observed once, and the top ten hold 5%. This sequence was found in a woman aged 45 to 65 with acute or convalescent COVID-19. Source material: peripheral blood.

The CDR3 sequence: CATYFGDTQYF. Written as DNA, the CDR3 is TGTGCCACTTATTTCGGAGATACGCAGTATTTT. This chain links TRBV7-9 with TRBJ2-3; D gene ambiguous. The CDR3 consists of 11 residues. V was clipped by 10 bases and J by 5 bases, with 10 bases between them. CDR1 is SEHNR, CDR2 FQNEAQ, per germline (reference sequence).